This TCR beta chain was sequenced for a study of shared clonotypes between healthy human individuals. Study-wide findings and caveats: It was only blood that was sampled, and tissue repertoires likely differ. Sharing across four donors was highest in naive CD4 (roughly 5%) and lowest in memory CD8 (approximately 0.4%).

CDR1 is MNHEY, CDR2 SVGAGI, per germline. V lost 5 bases, J lost 4 bases, and 17 bases lay in between. The CDR3 covers 15 residues. CD45RO-negative, CCR7-selected cells formed the naive CD8 fraction, which excluded terminally differentiated effector memory CD45RA+ cells. Samples underwent the assay at deep level. Source study methods: There were no quality scores in the junction-only immunoSEQ sequences, so filtering differed. Measured with immunoSEQ multiplex PCR; TCRdb has only the in-frame clones, and not every one. The DNA gave D and trimming, while V, J and clone size come from that table. The sample carries around 1,900,000 clones, 93% recorded once. As for this clone: What it binds is unknown.

This TCR was recovered from a man aged 18 to 29 in good health. Some clones in this sample may be carry-over from other donors' samples. The gene calls are TRBV6-5 and TRBJ1-1; no reliable D call. Material: naive CD8+ T cells from PBMCs. The CDR3 region has the DNA TGTGCCAGCAGTCAAAGGACTCTAGGGTTCACTGAAGCTTTCTTT. Its protein is CASSQRTLGFTEAFF.